Listed below are T cell receptor beta chains from one sample, sequenced in a study of a mutant IDH1 vaccine in newly diagnosed glioma. Their cognate antigens are unknown. Libraries were prepared by immunoSEQ multiplex PCR; TCRdb keeps only in-frame clonotypes and omits some of them. The sample holds 20,000 to 25,000 clones, more than 75% seen once. The material was PBMCs, obtained from a glioma patient whose treatment included an IDH1 peptide vaccine. Receptors originate from a man between 25 and 39 years old with glioma. Both conserved end residues are part of each CDR3. A D gene is named only where the DNA matches it firmly. Some rows have no size entry. The others give once, few or many, or a class for an expanded clone.

D	length	size	V	J	DNA	CDR3
TRBD1	15	.	TRBV4-1	TRBJ1-3	TGCGCCAGCAGCCCGGACAGGGGGATTGGAAACACCATATATTTT	CASSPDRGIGNTIYF
TRBD1	15	.	TRBV7-2	TRBJ2-7	TGTGCCAGCAGCAGCCAGACAGGGGAGAGCTACGAGCAGTACTTC	CASSSQTGESYEQYF
.	16	.	TRBV18	TRBJ1-3	TGTGCCAGCTCCCCCACAAGGCCCTCCTCTGGAAACACCATATATTTT	CASSPTRPSSGNTIYF
.	14	.	TRBV11-2	TRBJ2-7	TGTGCCAGCAGCTTAGGGCAACCGGGCTACGAGCAGTACTTC	CASSLGQPGYEQYF
.	15	once	TRBV11-1	TRBJ2-2	TGTGCCAGCAGCCTTCCCGGCTATGGCACCGGGGAGCTGTTTTTT	CASSLPGYGTGELFF
TRBD2	19	once	TRBV5-5	TRBJ2-2	TGTGCCAGCAGCTCCGGGACTAGCGGGAGGGCGGGAGCAGTCGGGGAGCTGTTTTTT	CASSSGTSGRAGAVGELFF
TRBD1	18	.	TRBV4-2	TRBJ1-1	TGTGCCAGCAGCCAAGAGTCTAGTATCGGGACAGTGAACACTGAAGCTTTCTTT	CASSQESSIGTVNTEAFF
TRBD1	15	.	TRBV6-5	TRBJ2-2	TGTGCCAGCAGCCTACACAGGGGCGGCACCGGGGAGCTGTTTTTT	CASSLHRGGTGELFF
.	12	few	TRBV2	TRBJ1-1	TGTGCCAGCAGGAGGCTTAAGCCTGAAGCTTTCTTT	CASRRLKPEAFF
.	16	.	TRBV6-5	TRBJ2-7	TGTGCCAGCAGTTACTCTGAGGTAGGGGAGTGGTACGAGCAGTACTTC	CASSYSEVGEWYEQYF
.	15	.	TRBV28	TRBJ2-5	TGTGCCAGCAGCCTGGACTCCGGTTTCGGAGAGACCCAGTACTTC	CASSLDSGFGETQYF
.	14	once	TRBV10-2	TRBJ2-1	TGCGCCAGCAGTGAGTCGGTCGGTTACAATGAGCAGTTCTTC	CASSESVGYNEQFF
.	13	.	TRBV7-9	TRBJ2-1	TGTGCCAGCAGCTTAGGGCTAGCTAATGAGCAGTTCTTC	CASSLGLANEQFF
.	19	.	TRBV9	TRBJ2-1	TGTGCCAGCAGCGTAGCGGCAGGGGAGGGGGCCTCCTCCTACAATGAGCAGTTCTTC	CASSVAAGEGASSYNEQFF
.	13	.	TRBV19	TRBJ1-5	TGTGCCAGTAGTGGAGGACAGCGTCAGCCCCAGCATTTT	CASSGGQRQPQHF
.	10	.	TRBV6-1	TRBJ1-1	TGTGCCAGCAGTGGCAGGCGAGCTTTCTTT	CASSGRRAFF
TRBD2	16	.	TRBV29-1	TRBJ2-1	TGCAGCGTTGACGGGGGGACTAGCGGAGTTTACAATGAGCAGTTCTTC	CSVDGGTSGVYNEQFF
.	15	.	TRBV5-1	TRBJ2-3	TGCGCCAGCAGCTTGGCATTCACTAGCACAGATACGCAGTATTTT	CASSLAFTSTDTQYF
.	16	.	TRBV5-1	TRBJ2-5	TGCGCCAGCAGCAGGAAGGTCGGGACGGATCAAGAGACCCAGTACTTC	CASSRKVGTDQETQYF
TRBD1	15	.	TRBV2	TRBJ1-1	TGTGCCAGCGCCCAAGGGGGACAGACAAACACTGAAGCTTTCTTT	CASAQGGQTNTEAFF
.	12	few	TRBV7-9	TRBJ1-1	TGTGCCAGCAGCGAAGGTAACGGGGAAGCTTTCTTT	CASSEGNGEAFF
TRBD2	14	.	TRBV27	TRBJ2-1	TGTGCCAGCAAAGATTGGACTAGCGGGTCCCGGCAGTTCTTC	CASKDWTSGSRQFF
TRBD1	14	.	TRBV5-1	TRBJ2-5	TGCGCCAGCCGACCCAGACAGGGGCAAGAGACCCAGTACTTC	CASRPRQGQETQYF
.	15	.	TRBV18	TRBJ1-1	TGTGCCAGCTCACCACGGACACTCATGAACACTGAAGCTTTCTTT	CASSPRTLMNTEAFF
.	15	.	TRBV5-4	TRBJ2-1	TGTGCCAGCAGCTCGGTATCGCCAGGCTACAATGAGCAGTTCTTC	CASSSVSPGYNEQFF
.	14	.	TRBV5-1	TRBJ1-5	TGCGCCAGCAGCTTGTCAGGGGAGAATCAGCCCCAGCATTTT	CASSLSGENQPQHF
.	13	.	TRBV2	TRBJ2-7	TGTGCCAGCAGGGTGGACAGTTCGTACGAGCAGTACTTC	CASRVDSSYEQYF
.	12	.	TRBV30	TRBJ2-7	TGTGCCTGGAAGATCCGGGGCTACGAGCAGTACTTC	CAWKIRGYEQYF
TRBD2	14	.	TRBV7-9	TRBJ2-3	TGTGCCAGCAGCTTGGGCCTAGCGGGAGACACGCAGTATTTT	CASSLGLAGDTQYF
.	12	.	TRBV29-1	TRBJ1-1	TGCAGCGCCCCCACAGGGAAAGGTGAAGCTTTCTTT	CSAPTGKGEAFF
TRBD1	15	.	TRBV10-3	TRBJ1-4	TGTGCCATCAGTGCTGGGACAGGTCTAGGGGAAAAACTGTTTTTT	CAISAGTGLGEKLFF
.	15	.	TRBV5-1	TRBJ2-1	TGCGCCAGCAGCTTGGGAGGGGCCGATAACAATGAGCAGTTCTTC	CASSLGGADNNEQFF
TRBD2	17	.	TRBV4-2	TRBJ2-3	TGTGCCAGCAGCCAAGAAGCCGGACTAGCGAGCACAGATACGCAGTATTTT	CASSQEAGLASTDTQYF
.	13	.	TRBV5-1	TRBJ1-5	TGCGCCAGCAGCTTGGGACCCGATCAGCCCCAGCATTTT	CASSLGPDQPQHF
.	15	.	TRBV7-9	TRBJ1-2	TGTGCCAGCAGCTTAGGTGGTGGTGGGAGCGAGGGCTACACCTTC	CASSLGGGGSEGYTF
TRBD1	13	.	TRBV7-7	TRBJ1-1	TGTGCCAGCAGCCTAAGACAGGGATCTGAAGCTTTCTTT	CASSLRQGSEAFF
.	18	.	TRBV5-4	TRBJ2-3	TGTGCCAGCACGCCGTCCGGGTCCTTTAGTCCCGGGACAGATACGCAGTATTTT	CASTPSGSFSPGTDTQYF
.	15	once	TRBV5-8	TRBJ1-5	TGTGCCAGCAGCTTATTCAGGGGTGGCAATCAGCCCCAGCATTTT	CASSLFRGGNQPQHF
.	13	.	TRBV2	TRBJ1-3	TGTGCCAGCAGTGAACCCTCCCCGAACACCATATATTTT	CASSEPSPNTIYF
.	15	.	TRBV5-1	TRBJ2-7	TGCGCCAGCAGCCCACCTGACAGGCCCGTCTACGAGCAGTACTTC	CASSPPDRPVYEQYF
.	18	.	TRBV5-1	TRBJ1-4	TGCGCCAGCAGCTTGGGCAGGGTGGGTCTCGCAACTAATGAAAAACTGTTTTTT	CASSLGRVGLATNEKLFF
TRBD2	15	.	TRBV29-1	TRBJ2-5	TGCAGCGTTGAACGGCTAGCGGGAGAAGGTGAGACCCAGTACTTC	CSVERLAGEGETQYF
.	14	.	TRBV2	TRBJ1-1	TGTGCCAGCAGGGGGACGGGGCGAACCACTGAAGCTTTCTTT	CASRGTGRTTEAFF
.	12	.	TRBV7-9	TRBJ2-5	TGTGCCAGCAGCTTATACCAAGAGACCCAGTACTTC	CASSLYQETQYF
.	13	medium-sized	TRBV27	TRBJ2-1	TGTGCCAGCAGTTTAGGACAGTACAATGAGCAGTTCTTC	CASSLGQYNEQFF
TRBD2	17	.	TRBV9	TRBJ2-5	TGTGCCAGCAGCTCCTGGACTAGCGGTCCCTTGGGAGAGACCCAGTACTTC	CASSSWTSGPLGETQYF
TRBD2	14	.	TRBV4-1	TRBJ2-7	TGCGCCAGCAGCCTCGCGGGGGGGGCCTACGAGCAGTACTTC	CASSLAGGAYEQYF
TRBD1	14	.	TRBV5-1	TRBJ2-1	TGCGCCAGCAGCCCGGGGACAGGGCCGGGCGAGCAGTTCTTC	CASSPGTGPGEQFF
.	16	.	TRBV5-1	TRBJ1-4	TGCGCCAGCAGCTTGGTTGGGTTTGCAACTAATGAAAAACTGTTTTTT	CASSLVGFATNEKLFF